This T cell receptor beta chain was recorded in a study of cytomegalovirus exposure and HLA in healthy donors. General study findings and limits: TCR beta chain V- and J-gene trimming was linked, in a later analysis, to a missense variant in DCLRE1C. An observed cluster of highly shared sequence variants was recorded as a likely sequencing artifact. It has been reported that TCR beta sequences accurately predicted the HLA-A and HLA-B alleles of most subjects.

Use of 60 Vbeta and 13 Jbeta primers characterized the PCR. Authors' data handling: There were around 78 million unique TCR beta chains by a later count, and 8.5 million to 14 million of them were shared. Clones were sequenced by immunoSEQ multiplex PCR, and TCRdb holds only the in-frame ones, with some missing. V and J calls and clone size are given by that table; D and trimming were obtained from the DNA. Of 70,000 to 100,000 clones listed, about 80% are singletons. This clone has only a few counts. The antigen remains unidentified. The CDR3 loop spans 15 amino acids. Per the germline V gene, CDR1 is SGHRS and CDR2 is YFSETQ. Trimming took 0 bases from V and 6 from J, leaving 12 bases between them.

The material sequenced was PBMCs. The rearrangement uses TRBV5-1 and TRBJ2-2; perhaps TRBD2 as D (5 bases). The source is a woman between 50 and 59 years old in good health and CMV-seropositive. This CDR3 is CASSLASTSPGELFF. CDR3 coding DNA: TGCGCCAGCAGCTTGGCCTCAACTAGTCCCGGGGAGCTGTTTTTT.